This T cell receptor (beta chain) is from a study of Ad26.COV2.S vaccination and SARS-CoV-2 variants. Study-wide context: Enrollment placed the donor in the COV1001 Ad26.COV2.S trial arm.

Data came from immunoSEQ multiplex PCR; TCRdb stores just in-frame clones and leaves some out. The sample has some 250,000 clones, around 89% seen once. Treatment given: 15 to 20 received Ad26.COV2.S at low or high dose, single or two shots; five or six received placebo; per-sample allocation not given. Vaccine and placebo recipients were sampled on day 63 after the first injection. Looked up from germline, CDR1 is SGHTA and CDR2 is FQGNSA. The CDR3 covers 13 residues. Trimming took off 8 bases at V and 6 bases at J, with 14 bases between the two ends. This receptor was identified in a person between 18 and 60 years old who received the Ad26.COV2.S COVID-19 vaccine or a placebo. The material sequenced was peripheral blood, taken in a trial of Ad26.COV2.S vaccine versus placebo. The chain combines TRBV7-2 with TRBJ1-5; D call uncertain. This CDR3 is CASGSMIGQPQHF. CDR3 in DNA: TGTGCCAGCGGGTCCATGATTGGTCAGCCCCAGCATTTT. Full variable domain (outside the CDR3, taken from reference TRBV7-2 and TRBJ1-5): GAGVSQSPSNKVTEKGKDVELRCDPISGHTALYWYRQSLGQGLEFLIYFQGNSAPDKSGLPSDRFSAERTGGSVSTLTIQRTQQEDSAVYLCASGSMIGQPQHFGDGTRLSIL.